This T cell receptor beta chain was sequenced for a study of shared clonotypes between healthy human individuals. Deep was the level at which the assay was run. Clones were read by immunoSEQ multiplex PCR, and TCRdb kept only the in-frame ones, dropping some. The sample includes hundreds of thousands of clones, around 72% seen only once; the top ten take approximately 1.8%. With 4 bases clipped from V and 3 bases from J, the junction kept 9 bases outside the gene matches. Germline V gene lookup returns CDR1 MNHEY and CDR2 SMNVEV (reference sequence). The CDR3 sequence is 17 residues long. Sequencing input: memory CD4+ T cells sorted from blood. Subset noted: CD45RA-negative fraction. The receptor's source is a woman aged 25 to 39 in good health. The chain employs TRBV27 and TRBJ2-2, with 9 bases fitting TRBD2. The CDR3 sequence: CASSSLLAGADTGELFF. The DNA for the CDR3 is TGTGCCAGCAGTTCCCTCTTAGCGGGAGCGGACACCGGGGAGCTGTTTTTT.